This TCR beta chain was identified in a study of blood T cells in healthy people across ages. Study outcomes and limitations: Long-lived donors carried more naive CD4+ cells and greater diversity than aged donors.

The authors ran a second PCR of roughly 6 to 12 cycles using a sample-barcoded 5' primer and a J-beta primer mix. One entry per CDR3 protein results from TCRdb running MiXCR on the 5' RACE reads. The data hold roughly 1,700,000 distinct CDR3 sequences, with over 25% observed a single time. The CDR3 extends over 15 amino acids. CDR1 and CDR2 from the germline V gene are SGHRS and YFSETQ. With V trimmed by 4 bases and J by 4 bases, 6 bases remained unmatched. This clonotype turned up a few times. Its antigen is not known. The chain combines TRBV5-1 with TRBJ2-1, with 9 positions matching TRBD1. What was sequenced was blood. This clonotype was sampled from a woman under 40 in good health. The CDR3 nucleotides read TGCGCCAGCAGCGGGGACAGGGACCAATACAATGAGCAGTTCTTC. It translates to CASSGDRDQYNEQFF.